The source of this TCR beta chain is a study of blood T cell repertoires in COVID-19. At the level of the study: Whether acute or convalescent, the COVID-19 samples came from the United States, Italy and Spain. PBMCs, B-cell-depleted T cells, or T cells were the source of the cDNA or gDNA that made up the material.

Trimming pared 1 base from V and 0 bases from J, leaving 13 bases between. Germline V CDR1 and CDR2: SGHDN, FVKESK. This CDR3 spans 17 amino acids. Participants had their cohort set by participant-reported clinical history. Authors' analysis steps: Nucleated cell number was recorded as an estimate derived from reference gene primer amplification. TCRdb keeps only in-frame clones here, not all; method: immunoSEQ multiplex PCR. V, J and clone size are those of that table, while D and trimming were read from the DNA. The sample records some 270,000 clones, over 75% being singletons. The TCR sequence derives from a woman between 40 and 55 years old who had been exposed to COVID-19. The sample consisted of PBMCs or T cells enriched from blood (not recorded which). The chain carries TRBV14 and TRBJ1-3; no definite D call. In nucleotides, the CDR3 is TGTGCCAGCAGCCAAGTGGGGAGGTTCTTCTCTGGAAACACCATATATTTT. Protein: CASSQVGRFFSGNTIYF.